This T cell receptor (beta chain) came from a study of blood T cell repertoires in COVID-19. Study details: In each case, the material was cDNA or gDNA derived from T cells, B-cell-depleted T cells, or PBMCs.

The CDR3 is 14 amino acids. CDR1 is MDHEN, CDR2 SYDVKM, per germline. Trimming took 6 bases from V and 2 from J, leaving 12 bases between them. TCRdb keeps only in-frame clones here, not all; method: immunoSEQ multiplex PCR. The sample holds fewer than 90,000 clones, about 95% seen once. The sequence was obtained from a human donor with active COVID-19. The donor label of this sample is uncertain. This chain joins TRBV28 and TRBJ2-3; possibly TRBD1 for D (5 bases). Sequenced material: peripheral blood. In DNA form, the CDR3 reads TGTGCCAGCAGGCAAGGGGTCTCCACAGATACGCAGTATTTT. Its protein is CASRQGVSTDTQYF.